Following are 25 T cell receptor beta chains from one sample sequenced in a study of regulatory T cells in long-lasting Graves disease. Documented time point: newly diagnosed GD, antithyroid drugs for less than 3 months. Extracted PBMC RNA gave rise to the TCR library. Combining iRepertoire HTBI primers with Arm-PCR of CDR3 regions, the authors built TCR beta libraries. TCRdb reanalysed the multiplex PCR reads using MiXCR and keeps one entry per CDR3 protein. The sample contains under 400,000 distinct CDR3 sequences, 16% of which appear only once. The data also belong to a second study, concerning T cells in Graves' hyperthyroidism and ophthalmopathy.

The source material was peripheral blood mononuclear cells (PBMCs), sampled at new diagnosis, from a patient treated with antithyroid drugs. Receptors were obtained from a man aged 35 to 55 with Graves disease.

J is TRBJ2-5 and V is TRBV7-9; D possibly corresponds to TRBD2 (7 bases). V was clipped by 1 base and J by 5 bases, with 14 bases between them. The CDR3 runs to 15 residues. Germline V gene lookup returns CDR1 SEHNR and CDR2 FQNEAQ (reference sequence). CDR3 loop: CASSLDRGAGETQYF. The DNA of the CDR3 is TGTGCCAGCAGCTTAGATCGGGGGGCTGGGGAGACCCAGTACTTC.

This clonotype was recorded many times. The CDR3 region has the DNA TGTGCCAGCAGCGTAGGGGCGGGTGTTTACAATGAGCAGTTCTTC. This encodes CASSVGAGVYNEQFF. This chain uses TRBV9 with TRBJ2-1; weak D call: TRBD2 (5 bases). Germline CDR1 reads SGDLS; CDR2 reads YYNGEE. The CDR3 is 15 amino acids. Trimming took 0 bases from V and 4 from J, leaving 11 bases between them.

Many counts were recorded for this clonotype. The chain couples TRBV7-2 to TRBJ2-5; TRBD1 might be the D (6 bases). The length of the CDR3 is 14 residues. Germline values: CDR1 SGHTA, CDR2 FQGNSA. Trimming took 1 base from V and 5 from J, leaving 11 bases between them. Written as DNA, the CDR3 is TGTGCCAGCAGCTTAGGGGGGCGTATGGAGACCCAGTACTTC. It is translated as CASSLGGRMETQYF.

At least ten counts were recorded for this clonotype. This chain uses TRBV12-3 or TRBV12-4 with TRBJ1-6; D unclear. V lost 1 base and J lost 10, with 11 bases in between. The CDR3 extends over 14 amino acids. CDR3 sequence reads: CASSLGAKHSPLHF. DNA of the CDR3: TGTGCCAGCAGTTTAGGGGCAAAGCACTCACCCCTCCACTTT.

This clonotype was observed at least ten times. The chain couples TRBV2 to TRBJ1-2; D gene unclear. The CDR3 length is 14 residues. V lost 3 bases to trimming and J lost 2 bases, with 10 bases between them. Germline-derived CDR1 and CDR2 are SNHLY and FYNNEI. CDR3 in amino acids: CASSDPQGNYGYTF. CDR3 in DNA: TGTGCCAGCAGTGATCCCCAAGGCAACTATGGCTACACCTTC.

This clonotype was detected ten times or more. The CDR3 sequence: CASSRTGLAGQETQYF. DNA of the CDR3: TGTGCCAGCAGCCGCACCGGGCTAGCGGGCCAAGAGACCCAGTACTTC. The chain joins TRBV11-1 to TRBJ2-5; 8 bases are shared with TRBD2. V shed 5 bases, J shed 1 base, and the junction held 9 bases outside the gene matches. The CDR3 is 16 residues long. Per germline, CDR1 SGHAT and CDR2 FQDESV (reference sequence).

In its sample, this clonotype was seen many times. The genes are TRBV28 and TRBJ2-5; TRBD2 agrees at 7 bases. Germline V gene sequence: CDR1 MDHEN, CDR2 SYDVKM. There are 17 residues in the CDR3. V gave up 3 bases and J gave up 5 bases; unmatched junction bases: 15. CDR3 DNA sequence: TGTGCCAGCAGTTTTGGGGCTAGCGGCGGGCTTAGGGAGACCCAGTACTTC. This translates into CASSFGASGGLRETQYF.

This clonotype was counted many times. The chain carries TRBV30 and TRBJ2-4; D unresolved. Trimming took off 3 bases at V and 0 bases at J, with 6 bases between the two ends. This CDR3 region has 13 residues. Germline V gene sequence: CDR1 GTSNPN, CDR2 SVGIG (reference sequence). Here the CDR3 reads CAWSRRAKNIQYF. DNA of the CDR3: TGTGCCTGGAGCAGGCGAGCCAAAAACATTCAGTACTTC.

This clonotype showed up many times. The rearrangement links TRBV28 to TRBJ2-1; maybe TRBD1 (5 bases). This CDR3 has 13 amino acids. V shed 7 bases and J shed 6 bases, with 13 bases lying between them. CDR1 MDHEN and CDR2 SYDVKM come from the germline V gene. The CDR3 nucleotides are TGTGCCAGCACCATGGGGCCGACCAATGAGCAGTTCTTC. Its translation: CASTMGPTNEQFF.

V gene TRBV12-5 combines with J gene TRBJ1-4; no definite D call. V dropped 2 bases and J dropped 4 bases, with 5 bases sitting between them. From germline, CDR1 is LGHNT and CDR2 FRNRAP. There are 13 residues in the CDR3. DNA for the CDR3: TGTGCTAGTGGTTTGTCCTTTAATGAAAAACTGTTTTTT. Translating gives CASGLSFNEKLFF.

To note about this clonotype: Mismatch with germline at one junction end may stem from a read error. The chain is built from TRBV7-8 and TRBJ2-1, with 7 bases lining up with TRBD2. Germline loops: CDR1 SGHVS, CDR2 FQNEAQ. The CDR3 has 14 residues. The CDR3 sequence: CASSLPSGVNEQSF. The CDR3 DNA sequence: TGTGCCAGCAGCTTACCAAGCGGGGTCAATGAGCAGTCCTTC.

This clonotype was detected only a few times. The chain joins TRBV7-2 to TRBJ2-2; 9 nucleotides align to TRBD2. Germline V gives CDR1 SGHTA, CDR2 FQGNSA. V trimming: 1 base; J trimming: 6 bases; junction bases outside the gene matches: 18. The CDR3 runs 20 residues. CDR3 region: CASSLVGLAGATLEAGELFF. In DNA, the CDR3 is TGTGCCAGCAGCTTAGTGGGACTAGCCGGGGCCACACTTGAGGCCGGGGAGCTGTTTTTT. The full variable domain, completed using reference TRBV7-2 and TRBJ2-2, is GAGVSQSPSNKVTEKGKDVELRCDPISGHTALYWYRQSLGQGLEFLIYFQGNSAPDKSGLPSDRFSAERTGGSVSTLTIQRTQQEDSAVYLCASSLVGLAGATLEAGELFFGEGSRLTVL.

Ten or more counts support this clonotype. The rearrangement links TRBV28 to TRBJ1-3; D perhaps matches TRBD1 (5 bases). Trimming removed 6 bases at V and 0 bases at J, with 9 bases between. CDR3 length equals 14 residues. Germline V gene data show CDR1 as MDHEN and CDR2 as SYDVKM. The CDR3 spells CASSWGVSGNTIYF. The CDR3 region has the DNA TGTGCCAGCAGCTGGGGGGTCTCTGGAAACACCATATATTTT.

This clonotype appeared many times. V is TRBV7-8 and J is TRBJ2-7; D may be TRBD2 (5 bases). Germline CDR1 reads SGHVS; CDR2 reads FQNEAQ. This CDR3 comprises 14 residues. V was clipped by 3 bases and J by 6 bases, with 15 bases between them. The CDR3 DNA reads TGTGCCAGCAGCTTTGGACTTGTGCAACCCGAGCAGTACTTC. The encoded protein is CASSFGLVQPEQYF. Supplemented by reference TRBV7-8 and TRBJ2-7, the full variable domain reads GAGVSQSPRYKVAKRGQDVALRCDPISGHVSLFWYQQALGQGPEFLTYFQNEAQLDKSGLPSDRFFAERPEGSVSTLKIQRTQQEDSAVYLCASSFGLVQPEQYFGPGTRLTVT.

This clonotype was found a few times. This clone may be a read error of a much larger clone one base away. CDR3 amino acids: CNAYLLVTQYF. CDR3 sequence (DNA): TGCAATGCCTACCTCTTGGTGACCCAGTACTTC. The chain has TRBV20-1 and TRBJ2-1; D gene ambiguous. With the DNA end fitting TRBJ2-5 better, the J assignment may be wrong. Germline values: CDR1 DFQATT, CDR2 SNEGSKA (reference sequence). The CDR3 runs 11 residues.

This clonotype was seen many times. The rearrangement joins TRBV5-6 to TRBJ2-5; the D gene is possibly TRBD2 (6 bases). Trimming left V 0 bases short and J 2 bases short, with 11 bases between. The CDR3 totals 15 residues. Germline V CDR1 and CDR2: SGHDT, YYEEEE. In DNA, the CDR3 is TGTGCCAGCAGCTTGGATCGCGGGGCGCAAGAGACCCAGTACTTC. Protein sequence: CASSLDRGAQETQYF.

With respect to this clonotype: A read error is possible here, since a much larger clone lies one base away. DNA of the CDR3: TGTGCCAGCAGCCCTCCGGGACATGGAAACACCATATATTTT. It translates to CASSPPGHGNTIYF. The rearrangement joins TRBV11-2 to TRBJ1-3, with D maybe TRBD1 (6 bases). Germline-derived CDR1 and CDR2 are SGHAT and FQNNGV. V lost 5 bases to trimming and J lost 3 bases, with 11 bases between them. This CDR3 has 14 amino acids.

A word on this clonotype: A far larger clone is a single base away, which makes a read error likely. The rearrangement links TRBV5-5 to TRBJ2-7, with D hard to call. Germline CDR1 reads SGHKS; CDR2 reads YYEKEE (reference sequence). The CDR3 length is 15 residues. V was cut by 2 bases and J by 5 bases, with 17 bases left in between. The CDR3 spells CASSLVAGPADEQYF. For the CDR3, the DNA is TGTGCCAGCAGCTTAGTTGCCGGGCCCGCCGACGAGCAGTACTTC. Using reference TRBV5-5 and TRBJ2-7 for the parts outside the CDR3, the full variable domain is DAGVTQSPTHLIKTRGQQVTLRCSPISGHKSVSWYQQVLGQGPQFIFQYYEKEERGRGNFPDRFSARQFPNYSSELNVNALLLGDSALYLCASSLVAGPADEQYFGPGTRLTVT.

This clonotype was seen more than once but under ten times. DNA for the CDR3: TGTGCCAGCAGTGGGACTAGCGGCGGAGTACGTAATGAGCAGTTCTTC. Protein sequence: CASSGTSGGVRNEQFF. This sequence joins TRBV6-1 and TRBJ2-1; 10 nucleotides align to TRBD2. This CDR3 has 16 amino acids. After removal of 4 bases from V and 7 bases from J, the junction contained 10 bases not matched to a gene. Germline loops: CDR1 MNHNS, CDR2 SASEGT.

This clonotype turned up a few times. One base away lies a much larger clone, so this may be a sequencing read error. Here the CDR3 reads CANSPTRNYEQYF. The CDR3 region has the DNA TGTGCCAACAGTCCCACCCGTAACTACGAGCAGTACTTC. This chain links TRBV12-3 or TRBV12-4 with TRBJ2-7; D remains ambiguous. The CDR3 is 13 amino acids.

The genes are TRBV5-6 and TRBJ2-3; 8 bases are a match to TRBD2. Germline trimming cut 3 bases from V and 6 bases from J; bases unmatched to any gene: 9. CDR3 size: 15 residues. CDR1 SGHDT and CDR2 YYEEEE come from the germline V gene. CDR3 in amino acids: CASSSPTSDPDTQYF. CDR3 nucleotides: TGTGCCAGCAGCTCTCCGACTAGCGACCCGGATACGCAGTATTTT.

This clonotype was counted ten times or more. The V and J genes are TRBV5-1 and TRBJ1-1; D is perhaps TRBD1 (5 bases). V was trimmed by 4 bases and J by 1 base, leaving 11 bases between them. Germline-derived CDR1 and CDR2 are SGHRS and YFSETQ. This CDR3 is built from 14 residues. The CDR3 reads CASSVSGTNTEAFF. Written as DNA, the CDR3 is TGCGCCAGCAGCGTCTCCGGGACGAACACTGAAGCTTTCTTT.

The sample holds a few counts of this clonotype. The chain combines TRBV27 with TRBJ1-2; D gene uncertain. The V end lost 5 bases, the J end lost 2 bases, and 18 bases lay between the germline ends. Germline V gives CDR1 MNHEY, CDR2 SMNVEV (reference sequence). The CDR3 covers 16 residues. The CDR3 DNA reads TGTGCCAGCAGTCCTATAGTAACCCGGGCGAACTATGGCTACACCTTC. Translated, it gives CASSPIVTRANYGYTF.

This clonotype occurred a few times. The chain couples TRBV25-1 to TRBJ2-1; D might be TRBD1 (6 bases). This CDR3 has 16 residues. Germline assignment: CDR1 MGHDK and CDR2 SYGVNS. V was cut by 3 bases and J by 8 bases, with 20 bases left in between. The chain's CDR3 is CASSEGGSGESDEQFF. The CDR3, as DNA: TGTGCCAGCAGTGAGGGTGGGTCAGGGGAGTCCGATGAGCAGTTCTTC. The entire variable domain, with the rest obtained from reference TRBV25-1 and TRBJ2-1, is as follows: EADIYQTPRYLVIGTGKKITLECSQTMGHDKMYWYQQDPGMELHLIHYSYGVNSTEKGDLSSESTVSRIRTEHFPLTLESARPSHTSQYLCASSEGGSGESDEQFFGPGTRLTVL.

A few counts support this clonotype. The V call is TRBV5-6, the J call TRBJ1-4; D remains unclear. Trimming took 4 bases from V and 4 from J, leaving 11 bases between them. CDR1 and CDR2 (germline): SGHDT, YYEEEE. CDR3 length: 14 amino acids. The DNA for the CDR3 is TGTGCCAGCAGCGAAGCCGGGAGTAATGAAAAACTGTTTTTT. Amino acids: CASSEAGSNEKLFF. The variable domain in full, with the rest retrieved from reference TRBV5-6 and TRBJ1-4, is DAGVTQSPTHLIKTRGQQVTLRCSPKSGHDTVSWYQQALGQGPQFIFQYYEEEERQRGNFPDRFSGHQFPNYSSELNVNALLLGDSALYLCASSEAGSNEKLFFGSGTQLSVL.